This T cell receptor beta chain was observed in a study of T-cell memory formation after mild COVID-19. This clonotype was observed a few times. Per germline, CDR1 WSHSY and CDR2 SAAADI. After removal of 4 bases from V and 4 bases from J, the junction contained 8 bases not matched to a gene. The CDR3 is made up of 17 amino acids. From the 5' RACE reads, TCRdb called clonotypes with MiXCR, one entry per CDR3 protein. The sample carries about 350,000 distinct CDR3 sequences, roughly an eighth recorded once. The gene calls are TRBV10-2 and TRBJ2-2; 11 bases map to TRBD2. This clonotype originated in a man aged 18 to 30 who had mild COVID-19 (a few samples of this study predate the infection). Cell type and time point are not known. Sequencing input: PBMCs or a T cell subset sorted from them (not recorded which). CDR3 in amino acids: CASSGLYGTSGTGELFF. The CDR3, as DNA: TGCGCCAGCAGTGGCTTATACGGGACTAGCGGCACCGGGGAGCTGTTTTTT.